One and the same sample provided the 16 T cell receptor beta chains below, sequenced in a study of OX40 agonist ivuxolimab in advanced cancers. TCRdb keeps only in-frame clones here, not all; method: immunoSEQ multiplex PCR. The table records 90,000 to 120,000 clones, around 93% of them present only once. The input for sequencing was CD4+ or CD8+ T cells sorted from blood, taken in a trial of the OX40 agonist ivuxolimab. These receptors were taken from an adult with an advanced solid tumor such as melanoma, head and neck, liver or kidney cancer.

This chain joins TRBV28 and TRBJ2-1; no firm D call. V was cut by 1 base and J by 7 bases, with 8 bases left in between. Germline CDR1 MDHEN, CDR2 SYDVKM. This CDR3 is 13 amino acids long. The chain's CDR3 is CASSLYTSNEQFF. The CDR3 nucleotides are TGTGCCAGCAGTTTATACACTTCTAATGAGCAGTTCTTC.

The chain recombines TRBV7-9 with TRBJ2-5; TRBD1 matches 8 bases. Germline lookup yields CDR1 SEHNR and CDR2 FQNEAQ (reference sequence). After removal of 4 bases from V and 0 bases from J, the junction contained 1 base not matched to a gene. The CDR3 contains 14 residues. CDR3 in amino acids: CASSSDRDQETQYF. CDR3 in DNA: TGTGCCAGCAGCTCGGACAGGGACCAAGAGACCCAGTACTTC.

The chain is built from TRBV5-1 and TRBJ1-3, with 7 bases fitting TRBD1. This CDR3 has 14 amino acids. Germline V gene lookup returns CDR1 SGHRS and CDR2 YFSETQ. Unmatched junction bases numbered 4, after V lost 3 bases and J lost 4 bases. The CDR3 sequence: CASSWGTAGNTIYF. DNA of the CDR3: TGCGCCAGCAGCTGGGGGACAGCCGGAAACACCATATATTTT.

Written as DNA, the CDR3 is TGTGCCACCAGCAGAGATCTCTATGGCTACACCTTC. Amino acid sequence: CATSRDLYGYTF. This chain connects TRBV15 to TRBJ1-2; the D is unclear. CDR1 is LNHNV and CDR2 is YYDKDF in the germline V gene (reference sequence). The CDR3 sequence is 12 residues long. The V and J ends lost 0 bases and 4 bases respectively, with 3 bases between them. Based on the CDR3 plus reference TRBV15 and TRBJ1-2, the full variable domain is DAMVIQNPRYQVTQFGKPVTLSCSQTLNHNVMYWYQQKSSQAPKLLFHYYDKDFNNEADTPDNFQSRRPNTSFCFLDIRSPGLGDTAMYLCATSRDLYGYTFGSGTRLTVV.

V usage is TRBV20-1 and J usage is TRBJ1-1; 8 bases fit TRBD1. There are 11 residues in the CDR3. The germline V gene has CDR1 DFQATT and CDR2 SNEGSKA (reference sequence). V dropped 5 bases and J dropped 7; count of bases not matched to a gene: 3. The CDR3 reads CSAPTGVEAFF. The CDR3 DNA reads TGCAGTGCTCCGACAGGGGTTGAAGCTTTCTTT.

The genes are TRBV19 and TRBJ2-5; D possibly corresponds to TRBD1 (6 bases). Germline loops: CDR1 LNHDA, CDR2 SQIVND (reference sequence). V was pared by 2 bases and J by 5 bases, with 6 bases between. The CDR3 is 12 residues long. CDR3 amino acids: CASSIQGETQYF. CDR3 bases: TGTGCCAGTAGTATACAGGGGGAGACCCAGTACTTC.

The genes are TRBV5-1 and TRBJ2-2; 8 bases align to TRBD2. Germline CDR1 SGHRS, CDR2 YFSETQ. This CDR3 region has 16 residues. J gave up 6 bases and V 2 bases, and 9 bases lay outside the gene matches. The CDR3 loop reads CASSFRAGALAGELFF. For the CDR3, the DNA is TGCGCCAGCAGCTTTAGAGCGGGAGCCCTGGCCGGGGAGCTGTTTTTT.

V and J are TRBV7-2 and TRBJ2-3, with D unresolved. Germline V gene lookup returns CDR1 SGHTA and CDR2 FQGNSA. The CDR3 is 12 amino acids. V was cut by 4 bases and J by 2 bases, with 4 bases left in between. The CDR3 loop is CASSYYTDTQYF. Here the CDR3 DNA reads TGTGCCAGCAGCTACTACACAGATACGCAGTATTTT. Full variable domain (rest looked up from reference TRBV7-2 and TRBJ2-3): GAGVSQSPSNKVTEKGKDVELRCDPISGHTALYWYRQSLGQGLEFLIYFQGNSAPDKSGLPSDRFSAERTGGSVSTLTIQRTQQEDSAVYLCASSYYTDTQYFGPGTRLTVL.

V and J are TRBV7-3 and TRBJ2-1, with 9 nucleotides matching TRBD2. This CDR3 has 14 residues. Germline CDR1 SGHTA, CDR2 FQGTGA. The J segment lost 9 bases and the V segment lost 6 bases, leaving 9 bases of the junction unmatched. CDR3 amino acids: CASRATGLASEQFF. The CDR3 DNA sequence: TGTGCCAGCAGAGCGACCGGACTAGCGAGTGAGCAGTTCTTC.

The J gene is TRBJ1-3, the V gene TRBV11-2; unclear D gene. Germline assignment: CDR1 SGHAT and CDR2 FQNNGV. CDR3 length equals 14 residues. Trimming shortened V by 2 bases and J by 4 bases, and 9 bases separated the two germline ends. The CDR3 DNA sequence: TGTGCCAGCAGCTTACCCAGCGCCGGAAACACCATATATTTT. The encoded protein is CASSLPSAGNTIYF. Together with reference TRBV11-2 and TRBJ1-3, the CDR3 gives the full variable domain: EAGVAQSPRYKIIEKRQSVAFWCNPISGHATLYWYQQILGQGPKLLIQFQNNGVVDDSQLPKDRFSAERLKGVDSTLKIQPAKLEDSAVYLCASSLPSAGNTIYFGEGSWLTVV.

This clone appeared a single time. This chain connects TRBV7-9 to TRBJ1-4; TRBD1 matches 8 bases. V gave up 4 bases and J gave up 3 bases; unmatched junction bases: 4. The CDR3 is 15 residues long. The germline V gene has CDR1 SEHNR and CDR2 FQNEAQ (reference sequence). This CDR3 is CASSSTGGSNEKLFF. In DNA form, the CDR3 reads TGTGCCAGCAGCTCTACAGGGGGGTCTAATGAAAAACTGTTTTTT. The complete variable domain, with remaining parts taken from reference TRBV7-9 and TRBJ1-4, reads DTGVSQNPRHKITKRGQNVTFRCDPISEHNRLYWYRQTLGQGPEFLTYFQNEAQLEKSRLLSDRFSAERPKGSFSTLEIQRTEQGDSAMYLCASSSTGGSNEKLFFGSGTQLSVL.

The chain carries TRBV7-8 and TRBJ2-5; TRBD2 matches 8 bases. Germline V gene sequence: CDR1 SGHVS, CDR2 FQNEAQ. The CDR3 spans 13 residues. Germline trimming cut 2 bases from V and 4 bases from J; bases unmatched to any gene: 0. In nucleotides, the CDR3 is TGTGCCAGCAGCTTAAGCGGGAGAGAGACCCAGTACTTC. Residues: CASSLSGRETQYF.

The chain carries TRBV29-1 and TRBJ2-1; D possibly corresponds to TRBD1 (6 bases). The CDR3 has 15 residues. Between the trimmed V and J ends, which lost 6 bases and 6 bases, there was a span of 21 bases. The germline V gene has CDR1 SQVTM and CDR2 ANQGSEA. CDR3 sequence (DNA): TGCAGCGTGAGGGGGACCCACCAAAAGGGCAATGAGCAGTTCTTC. Translating it yields CSVRGTHQKGNEQFF.

The genes are TRBV7-9 and TRBJ2-1; D is possibly TRBD1 (6 bases). This CDR3 region has 12 residues. The V gene lost 6 bases and the J gene lost 8 bases, with 11 bases spanning the gap. The V gene's germline CDR1 is SEHNR and CDR2 FQNEAQ (reference sequence). Here the CDR3 DNA reads TGTGCCAGCAGGAAACAGGGCGATGAGCAGTTCTTC. Translated, it gives CASRKQGDEQFF.

The chain carries TRBV19 and TRBJ2-7; D remains ambiguous. V gave up 4 bases and J gave up 3 bases, with 16 bases separating them. The CDR3 spans 15 residues. Germline V CDR1 and CDR2: LNHDA, SQIVND (reference sequence). The CDR3 region is CASSSQWSPDYEQYF. The CDR3 nucleotides read TGTGCCAGTAGTAGCCAGTGGTCTCCGGACTACGAGCAGTACTTC.

The V and J genes are TRBV9 and TRBJ2-5, with 12 positions matching TRBD2. CDR1 is SGDLS and CDR2 is YYNGEE in the germline V gene. V trimming: 3 bases; J trimming: 5 bases; junction bases outside the gene matches: 5. The CDR3 runs 15 residues. Written as DNA, the CDR3 is TGTGCCAGCAGCGACCGACTAGCGGGAGAGGAGACCCAGTACTTC. Its translation is CASSDRLAGEETQYF. The full variable domain, in which reference TRBV9 and TRBJ2-5 provide the parts outside the CDR3, is DSGVTQTPKHLITATGQRVTLRCSPRSGDLSVYWYQQSLDQGLQFLIQYYNGEERAKGNILERFSAQQFPDLHSELNLSSLELGDSALYFCASSDRLAGEETQYFGPGTRLLVL.